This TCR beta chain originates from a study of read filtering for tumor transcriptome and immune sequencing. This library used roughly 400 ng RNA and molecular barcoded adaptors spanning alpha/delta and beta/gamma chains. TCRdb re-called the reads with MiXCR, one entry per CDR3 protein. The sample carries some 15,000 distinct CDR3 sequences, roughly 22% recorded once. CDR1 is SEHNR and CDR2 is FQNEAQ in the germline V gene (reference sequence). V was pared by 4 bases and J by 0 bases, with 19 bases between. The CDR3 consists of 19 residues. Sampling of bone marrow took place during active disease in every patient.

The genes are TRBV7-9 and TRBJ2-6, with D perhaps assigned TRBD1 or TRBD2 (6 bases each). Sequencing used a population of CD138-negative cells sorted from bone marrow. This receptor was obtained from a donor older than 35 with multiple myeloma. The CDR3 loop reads CASSSPSYGGHSGANVLTF. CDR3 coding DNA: TGTGCCAGCAGCTCGCCCAGCTATGGGGGGCACTCTGGGGCCAACGTCCTGACTTTC.